Each of the 20 T cell receptor beta chains below was sequenced from the same sample in a study of blood T cell repertoires in COVID-19. The data were produced by immunoSEQ multiplex PCR, yet TCRdb's version contains in-frame clones alone and is incomplete. The sample lists about 69,000 clones; roughly three quarters were seen once. Source material: peripheral blood. The receptors shown here come from a man in his fifties or sixties with acute or convalescent COVID-19.

On this clone: Other DNA sequences in this specimen translate into the identical CDR3. The chain has TRBV9 and TRBJ2-1; D remains unclear. The CDR3 runs to 12 residues. CDR1 is SGDLS, CDR2 YYNGEE, per germline. V lost 2 bases, J lost 4 bases, and 4 bases lay in between. The CDR3 DNA reads TGTGCCAGCAGCGTGACTTACAATGAGCAGTTCTTC. Translation gives CASSVTYNEQFF.

This clone was seen more than once but under ten times. V usage is TRBV7-2 and J usage is TRBJ1-2, with TRBD1 as a possible D gene (6 bases). CDR3 length: 13 residues. Germline values: CDR1 SGHTA, CDR2 FQGNSA. Trimming stripped 1 base from V and 6 bases from J, with 9 bases between. CDR3: CASSLGAGDGYTF. The CDR3 nucleotides are TGTGCCAGCAGCTTAGGGGCAGGGGATGGCTACACCTTC.

As to this clone: Additional DNA sequences in this sample encode the identical CDR3. The V call is TRBV6-5, the J call TRBJ1-2; TRBD1 matches at 10 bases. Germline V gives CDR1 MNHEY, CDR2 SVGAGI. The CDR3 length is 16 residues. Trimming removed 0 bases from V and 5 bases from J; junction bases left unmatched: 6. In nucleotides, the CDR3 is TGTGCCAGCAGTTACTCTAGGACAGGGGGTTCTTATGGCTACACCTTC. This gives the protein CASSYSRTGGSYGYTF.

This chain connects TRBV6-5 to TRBJ1-2; 8 bases match TRBD1. The germline V gene encodes CDR1 MNHEY and CDR2 SVGAGI. The junction had 5 bases not matched to a gene; V was cut back by 0 bases and J by 5 bases. The CDR3 contains 15 residues. CDR3 bases: TGTGCCAGCAGTTACTCGACAGGGGCAAAGTATGGCTACACCTTC. This sequence encodes CASSYSTGAKYGYTF.

The chain uses TRBV5-1 and TRBJ2-5, with TRBD2 matching over 9 bases. Germline V gene sequence: CDR1 SGHRS, CDR2 YFSETQ. The CDR3 length is 15 residues. With V trimmed by 2 bases and J by 2 bases, 4 bases remained unmatched. The DNA for the CDR3 is TGCGCCAGCAGCTTCAAGCGGGGGGCACAAGAGACCCAGTACTTC. It translates to CASSFKRGAQETQYF.

The chain links TRBV10-1 to TRBJ2-7; 7 bases are a match to TRBD1. The CDR3 is 17 residues long. CDR1 is WNHNN and CDR2 is SYGVQD in the germline V gene (reference sequence). The junction had 9 bases not matched to a gene; V was cut back by 0 bases and J by 1 base. This CDR3 is CASSESTGQFQSYEQYF. For the CDR3, the DNA is TGCGCCAGCAGTGAGTCGACGGGACAGTTCCAATCCTACGAGCAGTACTTC.

V usage is TRBV11-2 and J usage is TRBJ2-1; TRBD2 might be the D (5 bases). Germline assignment: CDR1 SGHAT and CDR2 FQNNGV. This CDR3 comprises 13 residues. V was pared by 2 bases and J by 6 bases, with 8 bases between. The CDR3 reads CASSLNRGNEQFF. CDR3 DNA sequence: TGTGCCAGCAGCTTAAATCGGGGCAATGAGCAGTTCTTC. The whole variable domain, filled in from reference TRBV11-2 and TRBJ2-1, reads EAGVAQSPRYKIIEKRQSVAFWCNPISGHATLYWYQQILGQGPKLLIQFQNNGVVDDSQLPKDRFSAERLKGVDSTLKIQPAKLEDSAVYLCASSLNRGNEQFFGPGTRLTVL.

CDR3 nucleotides: TGTGCCACCCAGGGGGTAGACTATGGCTACACCTTC. Its translation: CATQGVDYGYTF. The V call is TRBV7-9, the J call TRBJ1-2, with TRBD1 matching over 7 bases. The CDR3 runs to 12 residues. CDR1 and CDR2 from the germline V gene are SEHNR and FQNEAQ (reference sequence). V lost 10 bases, J lost 3 bases, and 5 bases stayed unmatched.

This clone was detected only once. This sequence joins TRBV27 and TRBJ2-6; a weak D match, TRBD2 (6 bases). With 6 bases removed from V and 0 bases from J, the gap between germline ends came to 12 bases. The germline gives CDR1 MNHEY, CDR2 SMNVEV (reference sequence). The CDR3 consists of 16 residues. CDR3 residues: CASRRDPSSGANVLTF. The CDR3 nucleotides read TGTGCCAGCAGGCGGGACCCTAGCTCTGGGGCCAACGTCCTGACTTTC.

The V gene is TRBV2, the J gene TRBJ1-2; 8 nucleotides line up with TRBD1. Germline V CDR1 and CDR2: SNHLY, FYNNEI. Trimming at V came to 6 bases and at J to 3 bases, leaving 6 bases not matched to a gene. The CDR3 runs to 14 residues. The CDR3 coding sequence is TGTGCCAGCAGGGACAGGGCAGAATACTATGGCTACACCTTC. Protein sequence: CASRDRAEYYGYTF.

This clone was observed a few times. CDR3 DNA sequence: TGTGCCAGCAGTGTACAAGAGACCCAGTACTTC. Its translation: CASSVQETQYF. The genes are TRBV25-1 and TRBJ2-5; D is unresolved. Trimming stripped 4 bases from V and 2 bases from J, with 2 bases between. The CDR3 is made up of 11 amino acids. The V gene's germline CDR1 is MGHDK and CDR2 SYGVNS. Looking up the rest from reference TRBV25-1 and TRBJ2-5 gives the full variable domain: EADIYQTPRYLVIGTGKKITLECSQTMGHDKMYWYQQDPGMELHLIHYSYGVNSTEKGDLSSESTVSRIRTEHFPLTLESARPSHTSQYLCASSVQETQYFGPGTRLLVL.

The genes are TRBV11-2 and TRBJ1-4; TRBD1 is a possible D gene (6 bases). V lost 0 bases to trimming and J lost 10 bases, with 9 bases between them. This CDR3 is 13 amino acids long. Looked up from germline, CDR1 is SGHAT and CDR2 is FQNNGV. CDR3 nucleotide sequence: TGTGCCAGCAGCTTAGAACCACAGGGAAAACTGTTTTTT. It is translated as CASSLEPQGKLFF.

This clone has more than one count but fewer than ten. This chain uses TRBV15 with TRBJ2-5, with 8 bases that match TRBD2. CDR1 is LNHNV, CDR2 YYDKDF, per germline (reference sequence). The CDR3 is 15 residues long. Trimming at V came to 5 bases and at J to 5 bases, leaving 10 bases not matched to a gene. CDR3 loop: CATSPLSGGGETQYF. CDR3 coding DNA: TGTGCCACCAGCCCCTTAAGCGGGGGCGGGGAGACCCAGTACTTC.

The V call is TRBV7-2, the J call TRBJ1-1; TRBD1 matches at 8 bases. The CDR3 contains 18 residues. Germline loops: CDR1 SGHTA, CDR2 FQGNSA. Germline trimming cut 5 bases from V and 0 bases from J; bases unmatched to any gene: 14. In DNA form, the CDR3 reads TGTGCCAGCAGCCCCACCCTTCGCCGGACAGGGCTGAACACTGAAGCTTTCTTT. This codes for CASSPTLRRTGLNTEAFF.

For the CDR3, the DNA is TGTGCCAGCAGTTCATCCGGGACAGGGGGCTACGAGCAGTACTTC. This codes for CASSSSGTGGYEQYF. The J gene is TRBJ2-7, the V gene TRBV28; 11 bases match TRBD1. The CDR3 spans 15 residues. Trimming cost V 4 bases and J 3 bases; bases outside gene matches: 5. Germline values: CDR1 MDHEN, CDR2 SYDVKM.

The rearrangement uses TRBV7-6 and TRBJ2-3, with TRBD2 matching over 8 bases. The V segment lost 4 bases and the J segment 2 bases; nucleotides outside the gene matches: 8. CDR3 length: 16 amino acids. CDR1 and CDR2 (germline): SGHVS, FNYEAQ. The CDR3 is CASSSLGLADTDTQYF. The CDR3 DNA reads as TGTGCCAGCAGCTCATTAGGACTAGCCGACACAGATACGCAGTATTTT.

The chain recombines TRBV3-1 (or the pseudogene TRBV3-2) with TRBJ2-7, with TRBD1 matching over 7 bases. The CDR3 is 14 amino acids. Trimming removed 5 bases from V and 0 bases from J; junction bases left unmatched: 4. Germline V gives CDR1 LGHDT, CDR2 YNNKEL (reference sequence). This chain's CDR3 is CASSFRDSSYEQYF. The CDR3 nucleotides are TGTGCCAGCAGCTTCCGGGACAGCTCCTACGAGCAGTACTTC.

V usage is TRBV19 and J usage is TRBJ1-5; 11 positions agree with TRBD1. V trimming: 1 base; J trimming: 10 bases; junction bases outside the gene matches: 9. CDR3 length: 16 amino acids. Looked up from germline, CDR1 is LNHDA and CDR2 is SQIVND (reference sequence). The CDR3: CASSIGTGGAVIPQHF. CDR3 bases: TGTGCCAGTAGTATAGGGACAGGGGGCGCGGTGATACCCCAGCATTTT.

This rearrangement joins TRBV20-1 to TRBJ2-4; 11 positions match TRBD1. The germline gives CDR1 DFQATT, CDR2 SNEGSKA (reference sequence). The CDR3 is 15 amino acids. V trimming: 3 bases; J trimming: 7 bases; junction bases outside the gene matches: 8. For the CDR3, the DNA is TGCAGTGCTAGTGGAGGGACAGGGGGAATGAACATTCAGTACTTC. Translating it yields CSASGGTGGMNIQYF.

This clone was detected only once. The chain carries TRBV6-2 or TRBV6-3 and TRBJ1-2; D gene uncertain. The CDR3 sequence is 12 residues long. V dropped 3 bases and J dropped 11 bases, with 13 bases sitting between them. CDR1 and CDR2 from the germline V gene are MNHEY and SVGEGT. The DNA of the CDR3 is TGTGCCAGCAGTTATGACTACACGCGGTACACCTTC. Translating it yields CASSYDYTRYTF.